One and the same sample provided the 10 T cell receptor beta chains below, sequenced in a study of T cells in Graves' hyperthyroidism and ophthalmopathy. RNA transcripts provided the source from which TCR beta CDR3 regions were amplified. Using the HTBI primer set, a first-round RT-PCR was run on the TCR CDR3. TCRdb fed the multiplex PCR reads into MiXCR, producing one record per CDR3 protein. The table includes about 540,000 distinct CDR3 sequences, around 42% detected once. The sample taken for sequencing was peripheral blood or thyroid tissue (not recorded which). All receptors come from a woman between 18 and 29 years old with Graves' hyperthyroidism.

Comments on this clonotype: A much larger clonotype is one base distant, so this may be a read error. This chain uses TRBV13 with TRBJ1-2, with 12 bases identical to TRBD1. After removal of 5 bases from V and 4 bases from J, the junction contained 17 bases not matched to a gene. In germline, CDR1 is PRHDT, CDR2 FYEKMQ (reference sequence). There are 19 residues in the CDR3. For the CDR3, the DNA is TGTGCCAGCAGCCGCACTTACCGGGACAGGGGGCGGAACCCCTATGGCTACACCTTC. Amino acids: CASSRTYRDRGRNPYGYTF.

At least ten counts were recorded for this clonotype. Written as DNA, the CDR3 is TGTGCCAGCAATGGGGAGGACTCCTCACCCCTCCACTTT. Protein: CASNGEDSSPLHF. The genes are TRBV6-5 and TRBJ1-6; D not resolved. Trimming stripped 7 bases from V and 10 bases from J, with 14 bases between. This CDR3 is built from 13 residues. Germline CDR1 and CDR2: MNHEY and SVGAGI.

With respect to this clonotype: The junction shows a germline mismatch at one end, possibly a read error. This chain uses TRBV7-6 with TRBJ2-7; the D is unclear. This CDR3 has 16 amino acids. The germline CDR1 and CDR2 sequences are SGHVS and FNYEAQ. For the CDR3, the DNA is TGCGCCAGCAGCTTAGAGCTTCCCGTGAGCTCCTACGAGCAGTACTTC. Residues: CASSLELPVSSYEQYF.

Details on this clonotype: An end of the junction differs from the germline gene, which may be a read error. The V and J genes are TRBV10-3 and TRBJ2-7; 8 nucleotides match TRBD1. The CDR3 is made up of 16 amino acids. The germline CDR1 and CDR2 sequences are ENHRY and SYGVKD. This CDR3 is CASSPFRAGGRNEQYF. The CDR3, as DNA: TGTGCCAGCAGTCCCTTTAGGGCAGGGGGCAGGAACGAGCAGTACTTC.

This clonotype was detected many times. The chain carries TRBV19 and TRBJ1-2, with D maybe TRBD1 (6 bases). CDR3 length: 14 amino acids. V gave up 8 bases and J gave up 4 bases, with 17 bases separating them. Germline-derived CDR1 and CDR2 are LNHDA and SQIVND (reference sequence). As DNA, the CDR3 is TGTGCCAGTGCGGTGGGGGGCGCGGGCTATGGCTACACCTTC. The encoded protein is CASAVGGAGYGYTF.

This clonotype was observed at least ten times. This sequence joins TRBV7-9 and TRBJ2-5; 11 bases are shared with TRBD2. From germline, CDR1 is SEHNR and CDR2 FQNEAQ (reference sequence). CDR3 size: 21 residues. J was trimmed by 2 bases and V by 5 bases; bases with no gene match: 22. CDR3 coding DNA: TGTGCCAGCAGCCCCAGGGCACTAGCGGGAGTTGGGTCCGGGGGACAAGAGACCCAGTACTTC. This translates into CASSPRALAGVGSGGQETQYF. Using reference TRBV7-9 and TRBJ2-5 for the parts outside the CDR3, the full variable domain is DTGVSQNPRHKITKRGQNVTFRCDPISEHNRLYWYRQTLGQGPEFLTYFQNEAQLEKSRLLSDRFSAERPKGSFSTLEIQRTEQGDSAMYLCASSPRALAGVGSGGQETQYFGPGTRLLVL.

The sample holds many counts of this clonotype. The CDR3 protein is CSARQGEYQPQHF. The CDR3 nucleotides read TGCAGTGCGCGACAGGGGGAGTATCAGCCCCAGCATTTT. J is TRBJ1-5 and V is TRBV20-1; 9 bases fit TRBD1. The V gene end was trimmed by 6 bases and the J gene end by 5 bases; junction bases not matched to a gene: 5. The V gene's germline CDR1 is DFQATT and CDR2 SNEGSKA (reference sequence). The CDR3 length is 13 residues.

About this clonotype itself: At one end, the junction sequence differs from germline, possibly due to a read error. This sequence joins TRBV9 and TRBJ1-1, with TRBD1 matching over 7 bases. Per germline, CDR1 SGDLS and CDR2 YYNGEE. The length of the CDR3 is 18 residues. The CDR3 is CASSPSGGRLGLNNEAFF. The CDR3 nucleotides read TGTGCCAGCAGCCCCTCAGGGGGGCGGCTCGGACTGAACAATGAAGCCTTCTTT.

The gene calls are TRBV29-1 and TRBJ2-7, with D maybe TRBD2 (6 bases). The CDR3 is 9 amino acids. Germline CDR1 reads SQVTM; CDR2 reads ANQGSEA. Deletions cut 7 bases from V and 9 bases from J, with 10 bases between. In nucleotides, the CDR3 is TGCAGCGCCGTGGGGGGGCAGTACTTC. Amino acid sequence: CSAVGGQYF.

The chain carries TRBV10-2 and TRBJ2-5; the D is unclear. From germline, CDR1 is WSHSY and CDR2 SAAADI. The CDR3 sequence is 12 residues long. V was trimmed by 7 bases and J by 3 bases, leaving 9 bases between them. CDR3 loop: CASTGIEETQYF. Here the CDR3 DNA reads TGCGCCAGCACTGGGATCGAAGAGACCCAGTACTTC.